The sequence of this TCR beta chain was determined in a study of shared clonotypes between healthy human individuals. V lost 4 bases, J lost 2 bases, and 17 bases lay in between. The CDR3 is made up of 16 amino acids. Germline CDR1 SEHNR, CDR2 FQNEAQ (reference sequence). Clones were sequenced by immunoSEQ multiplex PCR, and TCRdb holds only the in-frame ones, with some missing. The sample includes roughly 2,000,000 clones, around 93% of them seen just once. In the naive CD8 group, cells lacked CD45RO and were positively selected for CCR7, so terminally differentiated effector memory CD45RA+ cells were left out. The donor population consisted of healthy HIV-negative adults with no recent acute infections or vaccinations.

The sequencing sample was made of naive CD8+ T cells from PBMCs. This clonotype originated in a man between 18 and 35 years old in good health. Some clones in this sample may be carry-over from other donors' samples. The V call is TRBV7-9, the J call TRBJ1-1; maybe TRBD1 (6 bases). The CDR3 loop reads CASSSYRDTLNTEAFF. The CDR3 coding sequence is TGTGCCAGCAGCTCCTACCGGGACACCCTTAACACTGAAGCTTTCTTT.